Listed here are 21 T cell receptor beta chains from one sample, sequenced in a study of early T cells in non-severe SARS-CoV-2 infection. MiXCR, applied by TCRdb to the 5' RACE reads, yields one record per CDR3 protein. The sample has fewer than 50,000 distinct CDR3 sequences; around 6.9% are singletons. The specimen comprised whole blood, sampled at baseline. Source of these receptors: an adult who was a healthcare worker with PCR-confirmed SARS-CoV-2 infection or an uninfected control (not recorded which).

This clonotype occurred many times. The conserved phenylalanine or tryptophan normally closing the CDR3 is absent here, so this likely arose from a read error. No DNA is shown, since the ends of the CDR3 on it are uncertain; the CDR3 is the one TCRdb lists. The V call is TRBV5-5, the J call TRBJ2-1; the table's D call TRBD2 went unverified against the DNA. The CDR3 is 11 residues long, ends included. Per the germline V gene, CDR1 is SGHKS and CDR2 is YYEKEE (reference sequence). CDR3 loop: CASSQDGTFGH.

This clonotype was recorded many times. This chain connects TRBV7-9 to TRBJ1-5; D gene unclear. V was pared by 0 bases and J by 4 bases, with 4 bases between. This CDR3 has 13 residues. Germline V lookup: CDR1 SEHNR, CDR2 FQNEAQ (reference sequence). Written as DNA, the CDR3 is TGTGCCAGCAGCTTAGCCCAAAATCAGCCCCAGCATTTT. It encodes CASSLAQNQPQHF.

This clonotype showed up just a few times. The chain employs TRBV10-2 and TRBJ2-7; 15 bases are shared with TRBD2. The CDR3 contains 17 residues. Germline loops: CDR1 WSHSY, CDR2 SAAADI. V shed 6 bases and J 0 bases; nucleotides not matched to a gene: 6. In nucleotides, the CDR3 is TGCGCCAGCAGACCCGGGACTAGCGGGGGGCTCTCCTACGAGCAGTACTTC. Its translation is CASRPGTSGGLSYEQYF.

At least ten counts were recorded for this clonotype. V is TRBV27 and J is TRBJ2-3; weak D call: TRBD2 (6 bases). Trimming pared 5 bases from V and 9 bases from J, leaving 30 bases between. Germline V lookup: CDR1 MNHEY, CDR2 SMNVEV (reference sequence). The CDR3 is made up of 18 amino acids. This CDR3 reads CASSPPRPDLWGERTQYF. The CDR3 DNA follows: TGTGCCAGCAGTCCACCACGCCCGGACCTTTGGGGGGAAAGGACGCAGTATTTT.

The chain recombines TRBV28 with TRBJ2-3; D is uncertain. Germline CDR1 and CDR2: MDHEN and SYDVKM. Trimming removed 3 bases at V and 0 bases at J, with 10 bases between. The CDR3 totals 15 residues. The DNA of the CDR3 is TGTGCCAGCAGTTTCGCCGGAATAAGCACAGATACGCAGTATTTT. Encoded protein: CASSFAGISTDTQYF.

This clonotype has ten or more counts. V usage is TRBV20-1 and J usage is TRBJ2-1, with 7 bases aligning to TRBD2. CDR3 length: 14 residues. The ends lost 3 bases at V and 8 bases at J; junction bases unmatched: 10. The germline V gene has CDR1 DFQATT and CDR2 SNEGSKA (reference sequence). The CDR3 spells CSARPLAEWDEQFF. CDR3 DNA: TGCAGTGCTAGGCCTCTAGCGGAATGGGATGAGCAGTTCTTC.

There are many counts of this clonotype. This chain links TRBV7-8 with TRBJ2-7, with D unclear. Trimming shortened V by 5 bases and J by 4 bases, and 9 bases separated the two germline ends. Looked up from germline, CDR1 is SGHVS and CDR2 is FQNEAQ. The CDR3 runs 12 residues. CDR3 bases: TGTGCCAGCAGCCCCCTTAGTTACGAGCAGTACTTC. Its protein is CASSPLSYEQYF.

This clonotype was found many times. This rearrangement joins TRBV9 to TRBJ1-1; 9 bases map to TRBD1. Germline-derived CDR1 and CDR2 are SGDLS and YYNGEE. This CDR3 comprises 18 residues. J lost 2 bases, V lost 5 bases, and 16 bases had no gene match. The CDR3 sequence: CASRPTRYRGPRNTEAFF. In nucleotides, the CDR3 is TGTGCCAGCAGACCAACCCGGTACAGGGGGCCCCGAAACACTGAAGCTTTCTTT.

This clonotype was seen repeatedly, ten times or more. The rearrangement uses TRBV3-1 and TRBJ2-5, with TRBD2 matching 7 bases. V shed 2 bases, J shed 1 base, and the junction held 4 bases outside the gene matches. Germline-derived CDR1 and CDR2 are LGHDT and YNNKEL (reference sequence). The CDR3 length is 15 residues. CDR3 coding DNA: TGTGCCAGCAGCCAAACTAGCGAGCCCCAAGAGACCCAGTACTTC. The encoded protein is CASSQTSEPQETQYF.

Details on this clonotype: A read error may explain this, as a much larger clone is one base away. The chain links TRBV7-9 to TRBJ1-1; D ambiguous. The germline V and J ends were trimmed by 7 bases and 4 bases, with 13 bases remaining between them. The germline V gene has CDR1 SEHNR and CDR2 FQNEAQ (reference sequence). CDR3 length: 13 amino acids. The DNA of the CDR3 is TGTGCCAGCAACCCTACTTCCGTCACTGAAGCTTTCTTT. This encodes CASNPTSVTEAFF.

This clonotype was seen many times. The rearrangement links TRBV14 to TRBJ2-3, with D tentatively TRBD2 (6 bases). The CDR3 loop spans 11 amino acids. Trimming took 5 bases from V and 10 from J, leaving 10 bases between them. Germline V gives CDR1 SGHDN, CDR2 FVKESK. The DNA for the CDR3 is TGTGCCAGCAGCTCTAGCGTGGCGCAGTATTTT. Translating gives CASSSSVAQYF.

This chain connects TRBV25-1 to TRBJ2-3, with D possibly matching TRBD2 (6 bases). This CDR3 region has 15 residues. Trimming left V 5 bases short and J 6 bases short, with 18 bases between. Germline V gives CDR1 MGHDK, CDR2 SYGVNS. The CDR3 here is CASSPFAGRGDTQYF. The CDR3 bases are TGTGCCAGCAGTCCCTTTGCCGGCCGGGGGGATACGCAGTATTTT.

V usage is TRBV4-3 and J usage is TRBJ1-1; D gene unclear. Germline V CDR1 and CDR2: LGHNA, YSLEER. The ends were cut back, 1 base at V and 0 bases at J, with 6 bases in the middle. There are 14 residues in the CDR3. CDR3 protein: CASSQVGLNTEAFF. The CDR3 bases are TGCGCCAGCAGCCAAGTAGGGTTGAACACTGAAGCTTTCTTT.

In its sample, this clonotype was seen many times. V and J are TRBV5-4 and TRBJ2-7; no clear D. Per the germline V gene, CDR1 is SGHNT and CDR2 is YYREEE (reference sequence). Trimming took 0 bases from V and 6 from J, leaving 7 bases between them. The CDR3 has 12 amino acids. The CDR3 DNA reads as TGTGCCAGCAGCTTGGGAGGTGGCGAGCAGTACTTC. Residues: CASSLGGGEQYF.

The rearrangement links TRBV10-2 to TRBJ2-5; perhaps TRBD2 as D (6 bases). Germline V lookup: CDR1 WSHSY, CDR2 SAAADI. The CDR3 consists of 15 residues. The V and J ends lost 5 bases and 7 bases respectively, with 20 bases between them. CDR3 coding DNA: TGCGCCAGCAGTATCCACAAGGTCAGGGAGGTGACCCAGTACTTC. Its protein product is CASSIHKVREVTQYF.

This clonotype was detected ten times or more. The rearrangement joins TRBV11-2 to TRBJ2-1; D is tentatively TRBD1 or TRBD2 (5 bases each). V lost 5 bases and J 9 bases, leaving 17 bases between the germline ends. The germline gives CDR1 SGHAT, CDR2 FQNNGV. The CDR3 is made up of 14 amino acids. The DNA of the CDR3 is TGTGCCAGCAGCGAGGGGCCGCGTGGGACTGAGCAGTTCTTC. It is translated as CASSEGPRGTEQFF.

This clonotype was recorded many times. CDR3 DNA: TGTGCCAGCAGCCAAGGATGGACAGGGGGCGCATTCGACGAGCAGTACTTC. It translates to CASSQGWTGGAFDEQYF. The chain joins TRBV3-1 to TRBJ2-7, with 11 bases lining up with TRBD1. Germline assignment: CDR1 LGHDT and CDR2 YNNKEL (reference sequence). The CDR3 spans 17 residues. V was clipped by 1 base and J by 5 bases; unmatched bases: 10.

This clonotype was seen a handful of times. The V and J genes are TRBV6-5 and TRBJ1-1; D is perhaps TRBD1 (5 bases). Trimming shortened V by 2 bases and J by 0 bases, and 10 bases separated the two germline ends. Germline V lookup: CDR1 MNHEY, CDR2 SVGAGI. The CDR3 spans 15 residues. CDR3 DNA sequence: TGTGCCAGCAGTTACGTGCCGGGGGTGAACACTGAAGCTTTCTTT. This translates into CASSYVPGVNTEAFF.

In this sample, this clonotype turned up a few times. The chain employs TRBV7-2 and TRBJ2-3; D is uncertain. The CDR3 contains 13 residues. Trimming took 5 bases from V and 2 from J, leaving 8 bases between them. CDR1 is SGHTA and CDR2 is FQGNSA in the germline V gene. The CDR3 DNA reads TGTGCCAGCAGCCCTGCCTCCACAGATACGCAGTATTTT. This sequence encodes CASSPASTDTQYF.

At least ten counts were recorded for this clonotype. CDR3: CASARTGTEYEQYF. The CDR3 nucleotides read TGTGCCAGCGCCAGAACCGGGACGGAGTACGAGCAGTACTTC. This rearrangement joins TRBV19 to TRBJ2-7; D is tentatively TRBD1 or TRBD2 (5 bases each). Trimming stripped 9 bases from V and 4 bases from J, with 19 bases between. The CDR3 contains 14 residues. Germline V gene sequence: CDR1 LNHDA, CDR2 SQIVND (reference sequence).

There are many counts of this clonotype. V gene TRBV7-8 combines with J gene TRBJ2-5; D uncertain. V lost 0 bases and J lost 7, with 6 bases in between. The V gene's germline CDR1 is SGHVS and CDR2 FQNEAQ. The CDR3 is made up of 12 amino acids. As DNA, the CDR3 is TGTGCCAGCAGCTTAGCCGATGGGACCCAGTACTTC. This gives the protein CASSLADGTQYF. The entire variable domain, with the rest obtained from reference TRBV7-8 and TRBJ2-5, is as follows: GAGVSQSPRYKVAKRGQDVALRCDPISGHVSLFWYQQALGQGPEFLTYFQNEAQLDKSGLPSDRFFAERPEGSVSTLKIQRTQQEDSAVYLCASSLADGTQYFGPGTRLLVL.